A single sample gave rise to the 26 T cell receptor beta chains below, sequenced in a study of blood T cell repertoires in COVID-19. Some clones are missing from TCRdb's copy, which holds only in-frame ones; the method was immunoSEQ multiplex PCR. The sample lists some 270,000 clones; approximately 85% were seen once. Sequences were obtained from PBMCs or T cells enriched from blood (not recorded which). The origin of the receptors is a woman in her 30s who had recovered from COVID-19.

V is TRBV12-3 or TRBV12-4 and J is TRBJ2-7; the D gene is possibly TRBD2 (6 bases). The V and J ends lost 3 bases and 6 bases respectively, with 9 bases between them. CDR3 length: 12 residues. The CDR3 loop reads CASSFAGGEQYF. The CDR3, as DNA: TGTGCCAGCAGTTTTGCCGGGGGCGAGCAGTACTTC.

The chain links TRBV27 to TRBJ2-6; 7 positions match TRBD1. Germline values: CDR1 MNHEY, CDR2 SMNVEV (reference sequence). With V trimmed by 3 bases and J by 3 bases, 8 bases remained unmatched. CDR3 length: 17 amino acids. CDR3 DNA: TGTGCCAGCAGTTTTGAGGGGGCCCTGAGTGGGGCCAACGTCCTGACTTTC. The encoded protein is CASSFEGALSGANVLTF. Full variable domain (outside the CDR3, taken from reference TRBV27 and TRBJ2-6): EAQVTQNPRYLITVTGKKLTVTCSQNMNHEYMSWYRQDPGLGLRQIYYSMNVEVTDKGDVPEGYKVSRKEKRNFPLILESPSPNQTSLYFCASSFEGALSGANVLTFGAGSRLTVL.

The CDR3 loop is CASSQTSGITQYF. In DNA, the CDR3 is TGTGCCAGCAGCCAGACTAGCGGGATAACCCAGTACTTC. The chain uses TRBV14 and TRBJ2-5; 11 bases map to TRBD2. CDR1 and CDR2 from the germline V gene are SGHDN and FVKESK. Losses at the gene ends were 3 bases for V and 8 bases for J; bases not matched to a gene: 2. The CDR3 is 13 amino acids.

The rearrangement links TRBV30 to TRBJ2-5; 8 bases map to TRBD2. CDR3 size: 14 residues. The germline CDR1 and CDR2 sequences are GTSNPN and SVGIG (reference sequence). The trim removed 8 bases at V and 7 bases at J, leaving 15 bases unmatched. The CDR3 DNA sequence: TGTGCCGTCGGGGGGGGTTGGGCCGCCGGGACCCAGTACTTC. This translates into CAVGGGWAAGTQYF.

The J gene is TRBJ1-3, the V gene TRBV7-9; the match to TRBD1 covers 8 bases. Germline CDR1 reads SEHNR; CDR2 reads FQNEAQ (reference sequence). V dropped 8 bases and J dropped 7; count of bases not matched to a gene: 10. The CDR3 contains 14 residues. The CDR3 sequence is CASALGQGANTIYF. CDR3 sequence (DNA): TGTGCCAGCGCTTTGGGGCAGGGGGCGAACACCATATATTTT.

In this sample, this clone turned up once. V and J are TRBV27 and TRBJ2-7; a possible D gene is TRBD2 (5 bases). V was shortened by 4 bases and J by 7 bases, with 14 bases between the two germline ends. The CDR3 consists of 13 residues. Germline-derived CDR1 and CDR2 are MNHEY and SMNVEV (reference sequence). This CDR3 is CASSYGIGREQYF. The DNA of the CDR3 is TGTGCCAGCAGTTACGGGATTGGGCGGGAGCAGTACTTC.

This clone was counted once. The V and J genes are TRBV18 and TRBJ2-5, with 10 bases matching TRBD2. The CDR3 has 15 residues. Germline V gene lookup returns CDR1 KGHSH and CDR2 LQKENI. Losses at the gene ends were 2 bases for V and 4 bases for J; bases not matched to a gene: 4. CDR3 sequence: CASSPISGRIETQYF. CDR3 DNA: TGTGCCAGCTCACCAATTAGCGGGAGGATAGAGACCCAGTACTTC.

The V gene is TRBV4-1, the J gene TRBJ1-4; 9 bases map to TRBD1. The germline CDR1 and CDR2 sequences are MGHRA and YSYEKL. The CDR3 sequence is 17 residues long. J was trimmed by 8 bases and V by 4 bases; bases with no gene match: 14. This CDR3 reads CASSRAPLQGAGEKLFF. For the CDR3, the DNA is TGCGCCAGCAGCCGCGCTCCTTTACAGGGGGCAGGAGAAAAACTGTTTTTT.

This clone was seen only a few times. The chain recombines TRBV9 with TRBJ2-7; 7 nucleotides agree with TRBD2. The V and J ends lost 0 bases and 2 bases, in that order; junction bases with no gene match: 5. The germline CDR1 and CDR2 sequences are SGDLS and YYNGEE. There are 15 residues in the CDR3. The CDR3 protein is CASSVGGGATYEQYF. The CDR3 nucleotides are TGTGCCAGCAGCGTAGGCGGGGGTGCTACCTACGAGCAGTACTTC.

This CDR3 is CASSSQGRTEAFF. CDR3 sequence (DNA): TGTGCCAGCAGCTCACAGGGTCGGACTGAAGCTTTCTTT. V is TRBV11-3 and J is TRBJ1-1, with a possible D match to TRBD1 (6 bases). There are 13 residues in the CDR3. V dropped 4 bases and J dropped 5 bases, with 11 bases sitting between them. Germline V gene data show CDR1 as SGHNT and CDR2 as YENEEA. The full variable domain, rest sourced from reference TRBV11-3 and TRBJ1-1, is EAGVVQSPRYKIIEKKQPVAFWCNPISGHNTLYWYLQNLGQGPELLIRYENEEAVDDSQLPKDRFSAERLKGVDSTLKIQPAELGDSAVYLCASSSQGRTEAFFGQGTRLTVV.

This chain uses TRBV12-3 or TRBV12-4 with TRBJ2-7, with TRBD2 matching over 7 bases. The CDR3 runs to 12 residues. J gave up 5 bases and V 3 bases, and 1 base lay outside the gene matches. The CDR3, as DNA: TGTGCCAGCAGTTTCCGGGGGGACGAGCAGTACTTC. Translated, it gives CASSFRGDEQYF.

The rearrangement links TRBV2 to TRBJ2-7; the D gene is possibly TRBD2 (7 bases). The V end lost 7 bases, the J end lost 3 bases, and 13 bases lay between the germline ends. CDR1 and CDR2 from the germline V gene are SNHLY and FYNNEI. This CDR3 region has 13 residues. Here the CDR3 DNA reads TGTGCCAGCACGGGGGGCCCCGTCTACGAGCAGTACTTC. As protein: CASTGGPVYEQYF.

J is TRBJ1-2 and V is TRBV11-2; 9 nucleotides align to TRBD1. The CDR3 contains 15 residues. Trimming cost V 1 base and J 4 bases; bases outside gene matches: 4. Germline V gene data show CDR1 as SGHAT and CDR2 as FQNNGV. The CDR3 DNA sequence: TGTGCCAGCAGCTTAGTGGGACAGGGACCCTATGGCTACACCTTC. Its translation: CASSLVGQGPYGYTF.

CDR3 DNA: TGTGCCAGCAGCCAAGGCCCTAGGGGTAGCAACTATGGCTACACCTTC. Translating it yields CASSQGPRGSNYGYTF. The chain has TRBV14 and TRBJ1-2; weak D call: TRBD1 (5 bases). The CDR3 has 16 residues. V was trimmed by 1 base and J by 2 bases, leaving 14 bases between them. Germline CDR1 reads SGHDN; CDR2 reads FVKESK.

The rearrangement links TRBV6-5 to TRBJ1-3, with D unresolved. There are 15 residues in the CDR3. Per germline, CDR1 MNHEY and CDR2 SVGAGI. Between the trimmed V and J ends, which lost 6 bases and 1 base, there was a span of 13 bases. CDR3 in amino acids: CASSGLSGSGNTIYF. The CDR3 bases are TGTGCCAGCAGCGGCCTCTCAGGATCTGGAAACACCATATATTTT.

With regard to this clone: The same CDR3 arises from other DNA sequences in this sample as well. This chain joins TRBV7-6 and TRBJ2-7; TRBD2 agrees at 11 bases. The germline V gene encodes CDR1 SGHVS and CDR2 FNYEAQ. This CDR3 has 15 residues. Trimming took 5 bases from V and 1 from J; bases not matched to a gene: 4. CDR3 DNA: TGTGCCAGCAGCCCCGGGACTAGCGGTTCCTACGAGCAGTACTTC. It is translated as CASSPGTSGSYEQYF. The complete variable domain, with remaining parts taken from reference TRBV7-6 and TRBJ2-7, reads GAGVSQSPRYKVTKRGQDVALRCDPISGHVSLYWYRQALGQGPEFLTYFNYEAQQDKSGLPNDRFSAERPEGSISTLTIQRTEQRDSAMYRCASSPGTSGSYEQYFGPGTRLTVT.

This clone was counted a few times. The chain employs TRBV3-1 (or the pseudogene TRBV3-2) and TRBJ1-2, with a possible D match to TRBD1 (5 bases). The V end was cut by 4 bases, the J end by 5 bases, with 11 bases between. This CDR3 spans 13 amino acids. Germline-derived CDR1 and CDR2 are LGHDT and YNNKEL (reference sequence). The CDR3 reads CASSLGGAYGYTF. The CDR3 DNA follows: TGTGCCAGCAGCCTAGGAGGGGCTTATGGCTACACCTTC.

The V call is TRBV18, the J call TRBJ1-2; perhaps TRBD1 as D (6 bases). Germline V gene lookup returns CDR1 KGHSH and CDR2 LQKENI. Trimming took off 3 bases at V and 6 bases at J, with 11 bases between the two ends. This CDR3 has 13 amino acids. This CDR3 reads CASSPSYRDGYTF. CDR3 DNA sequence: TGTGCCAGCTCACCTTCGTACAGGGATGGCTACACCTTC.

The CDR3 nucleotides read TGTGCCAGCAGCCCAGTGGGACAGGGGAACACCGGGGAGCTGTTTTTT. This gives the protein CASSPVGQGNTGELFF. The V gene is TRBV7-6, the J gene TRBJ2-2; 9 positions agree with TRBD1. The V and J ends lost 5 bases and 1 base, in that order; junction bases with no gene match: 5. Germline assignment: CDR1 SGHVS and CDR2 FNYEAQ. The CDR3 is 16 amino acids.

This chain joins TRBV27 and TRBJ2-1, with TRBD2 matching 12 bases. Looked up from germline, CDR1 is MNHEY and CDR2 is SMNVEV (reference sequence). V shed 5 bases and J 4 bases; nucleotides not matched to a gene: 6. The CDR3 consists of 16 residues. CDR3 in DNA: TGTGCCAGCAGTCCTTGGACTAGCGGGATGTACAATGAGCAGTTCTTC. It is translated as CASSPWTSGMYNEQFF.

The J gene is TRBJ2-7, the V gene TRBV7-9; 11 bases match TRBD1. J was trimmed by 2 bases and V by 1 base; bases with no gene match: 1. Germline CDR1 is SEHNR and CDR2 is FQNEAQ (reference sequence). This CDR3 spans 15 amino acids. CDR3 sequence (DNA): TGTGCCAGCAGCTTAGGGGGACAGGGGGCCTACGAGCAGTACTTC. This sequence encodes CASSLGGQGAYEQYF.

The CDR3 sequence: CASSLGLATAMDTQYF. In DNA form, the CDR3 reads TGTGCCAGCAGCTTAGGTCTGGCGACTGCCATGGATACGCAGTATTTT. The V and J genes are TRBV7-9 and TRBJ2-3, with unresolved D. The CDR3 contains 16 residues. Trimming took 1 base from V and 6 from J, leaving 17 bases between them. Germline V gene lookup returns CDR1 SEHNR and CDR2 FQNEAQ (reference sequence).

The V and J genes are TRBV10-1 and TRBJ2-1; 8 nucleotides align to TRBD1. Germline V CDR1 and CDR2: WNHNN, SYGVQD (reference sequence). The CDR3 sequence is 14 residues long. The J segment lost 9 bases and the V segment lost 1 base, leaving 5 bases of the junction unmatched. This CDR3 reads CASSELRTGPEQFF. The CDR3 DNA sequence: TGCGCCAGCAGTGAGTTGAGGACAGGGCCTGAGCAGTTCTTC.

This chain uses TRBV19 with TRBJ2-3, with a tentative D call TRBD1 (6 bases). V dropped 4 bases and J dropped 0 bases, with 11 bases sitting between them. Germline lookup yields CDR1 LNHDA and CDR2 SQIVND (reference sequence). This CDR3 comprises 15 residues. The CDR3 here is CASSTIGQSTDTQYF. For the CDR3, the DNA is TGTGCCAGTAGTACAATCGGACAGAGCACAGATACGCAGTATTTT. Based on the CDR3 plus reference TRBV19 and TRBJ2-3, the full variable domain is DGGITQSPKYLFRKEGQNVTLSCEQNLNHDAMYWYRQDPGQGLRLIYYSQIVNDFQKGDIAEGYSVSREKKESFPLTVTSAQKNPTAFYLCASSTIGQSTDTQYFGPGTRLTVL.

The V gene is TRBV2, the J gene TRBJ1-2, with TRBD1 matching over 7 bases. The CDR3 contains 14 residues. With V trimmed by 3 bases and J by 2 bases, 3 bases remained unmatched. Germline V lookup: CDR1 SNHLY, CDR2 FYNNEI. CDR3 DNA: TGTGCCAGCAGTGACACGGGACAGAACTATGGCTACACCTTC. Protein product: CASSDTGQNYGYTF.

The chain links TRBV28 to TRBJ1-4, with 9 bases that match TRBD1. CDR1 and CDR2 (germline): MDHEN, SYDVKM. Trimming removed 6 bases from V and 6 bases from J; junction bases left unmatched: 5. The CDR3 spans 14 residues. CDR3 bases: TGTGCCAGCAGACCGACAGGGGGTTATGAAAAACTGTTTTTT. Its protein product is CASRPTGGYEKLFF.